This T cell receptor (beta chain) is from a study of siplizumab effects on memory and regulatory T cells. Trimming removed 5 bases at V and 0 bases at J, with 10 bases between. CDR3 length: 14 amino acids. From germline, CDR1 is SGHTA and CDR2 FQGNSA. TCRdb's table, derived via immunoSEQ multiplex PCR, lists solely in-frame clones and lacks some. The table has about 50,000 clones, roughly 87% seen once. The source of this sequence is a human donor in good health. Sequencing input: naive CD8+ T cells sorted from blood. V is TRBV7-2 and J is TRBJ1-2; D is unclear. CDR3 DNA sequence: TGTGCCAGCAGCGAATGGACCGCTAACTATGGCTACACCTTC. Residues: CASSEWTANYGYTF.